This entry lists 8 T cell receptor beta chains sequenced from one sample in a study of cytomegalovirus exposure and HLA in healthy donors. It was with 60 Vbeta and 13 Jbeta primers that the PCR ran. Measured with immunoSEQ multiplex PCR; TCRdb has only the in-frame clones, and not every one. The table lists around 150,000 clones, approximately 8.9% of them singletons. The sample was PBMCs. These receptors originate from a woman between 35 and 50 years old in good health and CMV-seropositive.

This clone showed up just a few times. The genes are TRBV14 and TRBJ1-2; possible D gene TRBD1, 5 bases. Germline CDR1 SGHDN, CDR2 FVKESK. Trimming shortened V by 1 base and J by 5 bases, and 8 bases separated the two germline ends. CDR3 size: 13 residues. CDR3: CASSQAGNYGYTF. The DNA of the CDR3 is TGTGCCAGCAGCCAAGCAGGGAATTATGGCTACACCTTC.

The chain couples TRBV5-4 to TRBJ1-2; 7 bases map to TRBD1. Trimming cost V 0 bases and J 7 bases; bases outside gene matches: 3. Germline V gene sequence: CDR1 SGHNT, CDR2 YYREEE (reference sequence). This CDR3 has 13 residues. For the CDR3, the DNA is TGTGCCAGCAGCTTGGAAGGGGGCGGTGGCTACACCTTC. This gives the protein CASSLEGGGGYTF.

The rearrangement uses TRBV2 and TRBJ2-5; tentative D call: TRBD1 (5 bases). Between the trimmed V and J ends, which lost 1 base and 5 bases, there was a span of 14 bases. The CDR3 covers 15 residues. The germline gives CDR1 SNHLY, CDR2 FYNNEI. The chain's CDR3 is CASSEGQWPGETQYF. CDR3 sequence (DNA): TGTGCCAGCAGTGAAGGACAGTGGCCCGGGGAGACCCAGTACTTC. Using reference TRBV2 and TRBJ2-5 for the parts outside the CDR3, the full variable domain is EPEVTQTPSHQVTQMGQEVILRCVPISNHLYFYWYRQILGQKVEFLVSFYNNEISEKSEIFDDQFSVERPDGSNFTLKIRSTKLEDSAMYFCASSEGQWPGETQYFGPGTRLLVL.

This chain connects TRBV4-1 to TRBJ2-2, with D tentatively TRBD2 (6 bases). The germline V and J ends were trimmed by 0 bases and 5 bases, with 16 bases remaining between them. CDR1 is MGHRA and CDR2 is YSYEKL in the germline V gene. This CDR3 is built from 17 residues. CDR3 residues: CASSQDKGGVGTGELFF. In DNA form, the CDR3 reads TGCGCCAGCAGCCAAGATAAAGGAGGGGTGGGAACCGGGGAGCTGTTTTTT.

The rearrangement uses TRBV7-3 and TRBJ1-1, with D perhaps TRBD1 (6 bases). Germline V gives CDR1 SGHTA, CDR2 FQGTGA. V shed 1 base and J shed 5 bases, with 11 bases lying between them. The CDR3 sequence is 14 residues long. The DNA of the CDR3 is TGTGCCAGCAGCTTAAACCAGGGGATTACTGAAGCTTTCTTT. Its translation: CASSLNQGITEAFF.

The gene calls are TRBV2 and TRBJ2-4; possible D gene TRBD2, 6 bases. This CDR3 is 14 amino acids long. V gave up 3 bases and J gave up 7 bases, with 13 bases separating them. Germline V CDR1 and CDR2: SNHLY, FYNNEI. The CDR3 DNA is TGTGCCAGCAGTGACCTCCTTGGGGGGAACATTCAGTACTTC. It encodes CASSDLLGGNIQYF.

The V and J genes are TRBV5-5 and TRBJ2-7, with 7 bases lining up with TRBD2. The ends lost 2 bases at V and 9 bases at J; junction bases unmatched: 17. The CDR3 has 16 residues. The germline V gene encodes CDR1 SGHKS and CDR2 YYEKEE (reference sequence). The CDR3 spells CASSFAAGLDLRVQYF. As DNA, the CDR3 is TGTGCCAGCAGCTTCGCCGCCGGACTAGATCTACGAGTGCAGTACTTC. Variable domain in full (rest from reference TRBV5-5 and TRBJ2-7): DAGVTQSPTHLIKTRGQQVTLRCSPISGHKSVSWYQQVLGQGPQFIFQYYEKEERGRGNFPDRFSARQFPNYSSELNVNALLLGDSALYLCASSFAAGLDLRVQYFGPGTRLTVT.

The chain uses TRBV2 and TRBJ2-7, with 7 bases aligning to TRBD1. Germline trimming cut 5 bases from V and 6 bases from J; bases unmatched to any gene: 7. The CDR3 is 13 residues long. The germline gives CDR1 SNHLY, CDR2 FYNNEI. CDR3 region: CASSSQGIGEQYF. In nucleotides, the CDR3 is TGTGCCAGCAGTTCACAGGGGATCGGCGAGCAGTACTTC.